The present TCR beta chain was sequenced within a study of control samples from healthy donors and cancer patients. CDR1 is LGHNT, CDR2 FRNRAP, per germline. The CDR3 totals 18 residues. The V and J ends lost 0 bases and 5 bases respectively, with 19 bases between them. The protocol was immunoSEQ multiplex PCR, while the TCRdb copy is restricted to in-frame clones and leaves out a portion. Among 40,000 to 50,000 clones listed, less than 90% were seen once. This sequence joins TRBV12-5 and TRBJ2-2; D possibly corresponds to TRBD1 (6 bases). The receptor was isolated from a man in his 60s in good health. Sequenced input: blood. The CDR3 loop reads CASGLVPGGSRGTGELFF. CDR3 sequence (DNA): TGTGCTAGTGGTTTGGTTCCAGGCGGGTCAAGGGGGACCGGGGAGCTGTTTTTT.